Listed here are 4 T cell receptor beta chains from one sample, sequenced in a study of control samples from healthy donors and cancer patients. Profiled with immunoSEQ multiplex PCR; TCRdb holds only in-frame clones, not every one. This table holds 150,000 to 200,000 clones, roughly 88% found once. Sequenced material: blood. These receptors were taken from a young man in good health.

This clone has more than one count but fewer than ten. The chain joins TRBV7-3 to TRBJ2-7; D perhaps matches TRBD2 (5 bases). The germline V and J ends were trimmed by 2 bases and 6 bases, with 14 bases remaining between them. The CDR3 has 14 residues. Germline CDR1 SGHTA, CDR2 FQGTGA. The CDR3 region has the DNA TGTGCCAGCAGCTTATCCGTACTAGTTCCCGAGCAGTACTTC. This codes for CASSLSVLVPEQYF.

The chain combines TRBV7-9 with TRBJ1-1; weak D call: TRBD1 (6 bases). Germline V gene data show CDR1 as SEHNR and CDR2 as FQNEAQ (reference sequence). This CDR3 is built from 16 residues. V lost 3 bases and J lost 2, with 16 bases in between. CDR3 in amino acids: CASSFPQTGINTEAFF. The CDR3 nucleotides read TGTGCCAGCAGCTTTCCCCAGACAGGAATCAACACTGAAGCTTTCTTT.

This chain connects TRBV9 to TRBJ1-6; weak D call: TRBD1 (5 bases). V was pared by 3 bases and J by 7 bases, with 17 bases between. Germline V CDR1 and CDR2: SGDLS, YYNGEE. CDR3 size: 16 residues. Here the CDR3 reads CASSASRGLANSPLHF. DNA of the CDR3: TGTGCCAGCAGCGCTTCCCGGGGCCTCGCAAATTCACCCCTCCACTTT.

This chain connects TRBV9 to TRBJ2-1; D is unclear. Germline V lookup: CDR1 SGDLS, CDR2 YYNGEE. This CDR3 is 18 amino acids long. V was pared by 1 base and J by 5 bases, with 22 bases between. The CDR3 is CASSVTPPGSLGDNEQFF. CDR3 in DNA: TGTGCCAGCAGCGTAACCCCCCCTGGGTCCCTTGGGGACAATGAGCAGTTCTTC.